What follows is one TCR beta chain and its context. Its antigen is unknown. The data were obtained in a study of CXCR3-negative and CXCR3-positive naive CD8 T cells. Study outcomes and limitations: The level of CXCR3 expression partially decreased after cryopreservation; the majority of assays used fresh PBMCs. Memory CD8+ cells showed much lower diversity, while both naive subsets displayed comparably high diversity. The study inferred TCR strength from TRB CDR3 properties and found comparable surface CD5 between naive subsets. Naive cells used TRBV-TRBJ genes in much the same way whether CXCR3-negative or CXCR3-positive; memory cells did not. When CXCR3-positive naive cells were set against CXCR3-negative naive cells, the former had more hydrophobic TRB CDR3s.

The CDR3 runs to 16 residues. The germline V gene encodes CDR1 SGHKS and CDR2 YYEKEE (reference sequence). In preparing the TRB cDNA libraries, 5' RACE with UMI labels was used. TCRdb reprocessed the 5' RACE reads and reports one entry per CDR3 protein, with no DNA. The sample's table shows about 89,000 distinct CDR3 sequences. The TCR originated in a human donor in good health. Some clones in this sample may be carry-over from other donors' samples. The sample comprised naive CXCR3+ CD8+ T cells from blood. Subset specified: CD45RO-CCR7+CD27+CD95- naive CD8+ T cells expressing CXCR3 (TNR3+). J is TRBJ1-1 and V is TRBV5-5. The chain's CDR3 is CTSSFRASRSYTEAFF.